A single sample gave rise to the 10 T cell receptor beta chains below, sequenced in a study of blood T cell repertoires in COVID-19. Data came from immunoSEQ multiplex PCR; TCRdb stores just in-frame clones and leaves some out. The data show around 300,000 clones, with 80% to 90% seen just once and 9.5% to 11% held by the top ten. What was sequenced was peripheral blood. The source is a woman in her 70s with acute or convalescent COVID-19.

The chain uses TRBV20-1 and TRBJ1-1; D gene uncertain. CDR3 length: 11 amino acids. Germline lookup yields CDR1 DFQATT and CDR2 SNEGSKA (reference sequence). The CDR3 DNA reads as TGCAGGCCAAACAGAGACACTGAAGCTTTCTTT. The encoded protein is CRPNRDTEAFF.

The chain couples TRBV6-5 to TRBJ1-6; 7 positions agree with TRBD1. There are 13 residues in the CDR3. In germline, CDR1 is MNHEY, CDR2 SVGAGI. Trimming at V came to 11 bases and at J to 7 bases, leaving 8 bases not matched to a gene. CDR3 coding DNA: TGTGCCTCGGGACAGAAGAACAATTCACCCCTCCACTTT. It yields the protein CASGQKNNSPLHF.

The chain joins TRBV7-8 to TRBJ2-7; 9 nucleotides align to TRBD2. The trim removed 1 base at V and 0 bases at J, leaving 1 base unmatched. This CDR3 has 15 amino acids. Germline V lookup: CDR1 SGHVS, CDR2 FQNEAQ. CDR3 sequence reads: CASSLELAGSYEQYF. The CDR3 coding sequence is TGTGCCAGCAGCTTAGAACTAGCGGGCTCCTACGAGCAGTACTTC.

V gene TRBV10-3 combines with J gene TRBJ1-2; D not certain. Germline CDR1 is ENHRY and CDR2 is SYGVKD. Trimming pared 11 bases from V and 0 bases from J, leaving 10 bases between. The CDR3 consists of 12 residues. CDR3 in amino acids: CASGKSNYGYTF. The CDR3 DNA reads TGTGCCTCGGGGAAGTCTAACTATGGCTACACCTTC.

The chain couples TRBV7-9 to TRBJ1-5, with 7 bases fitting TRBD1. With 5 bases clipped from V and 4 bases from J, the junction kept 2 bases outside the gene matches. Germline loops: CDR1 SEHNR, CDR2 FQNEAQ (reference sequence). This CDR3 has 13 amino acids. The CDR3 sequence: CASSAQGNQPQHF. In DNA, the CDR3 is TGTGCCAGCAGCGCACAGGGGAATCAGCCCCAGCATTTT. Drawing the rest from reference TRBV7-9 and TRBJ1-5, the complete variable domain is DTGVSQNPRHKITKRGQNVTFRCDPISEHNRLYWYRQTLGQGPEFLTYFQNEAQLEKSRLLSDRFSAERPKGSFSTLEIQRTEQGDSAMYLCASSAQGNQPQHFGDGTRLSIL.

V is TRBV27 and J is TRBJ1-1; TRBD1 matches 7 bases. The length of the CDR3 is 11 residues. CDR1 and CDR2 (germline): MNHEY, SMNVEV (reference sequence). Germline trimming cut 6 bases from V and 11 bases from J; bases unmatched to any gene: 6. CDR3 in amino acids: CASRIRDSAFF. The CDR3 nucleotides are TGTGCCAGCAGGATCCGGGACAGTGCTTTCTTT.

The chain has TRBV14 and TRBJ1-6, with D tentatively TRBD1 (5 bases). Trimming took 4 bases from V and 7 from J, leaving 14 bases between them. CDR3 length equals 15 residues. Germline V gene data show CDR1 as SGHDN and CDR2 as FVKESK. The CDR3 spells CASSRTGGGNSPLHF. CDR3 in DNA: TGTGCCAGCAGCCGCACGGGGGGTGGGAATTCACCCCTCCACTTT.

V usage is TRBV3-1 (or the pseudogene TRBV3-2) and J usage is TRBJ1-1, with 7 nucleotides matching TRBD1. V lost 5 bases and J lost 2; bases outside the gene matches: 5. This CDR3 contains 14 residues. Germline CDR1 LGHDT, CDR2 YNNKEL (reference sequence). The CDR3 DNA is TGTGCCAGCAGCAAAGGAGGGGGCAACACTGAAGCTTTCTTT. As protein: CASSKGGGNTEAFF.

The rearrangement uses TRBV2 and TRBJ1-6; no reliable D call. V lost 3 bases to trimming and J lost 9 bases, with 12 bases between them. The V gene's germline CDR1 is SNHLY and CDR2 FYNNEI. This CDR3 is built from 14 residues. CDR3 loop: CASSDGRDTSPLHF. CDR3 DNA sequence: TGTGCCAGCAGTGACGGGAGGGATACTTCACCCCTCCACTTT.

The chain has TRBV4-1 and TRBJ2-7; possible D gene TRBD1, 5 bases. The V end was cut by 3 bases, the J end by 3 bases, with 9 bases between. Per the germline V gene, CDR1 is MGHRA and CDR2 is YSYEKL. The CDR3 is 13 amino acids. The CDR3, as DNA: TGCGCCAGCAGCCATCGACAGAACTACGAGCAGTACTTC. Its translation is CASSHRQNYEQYF.